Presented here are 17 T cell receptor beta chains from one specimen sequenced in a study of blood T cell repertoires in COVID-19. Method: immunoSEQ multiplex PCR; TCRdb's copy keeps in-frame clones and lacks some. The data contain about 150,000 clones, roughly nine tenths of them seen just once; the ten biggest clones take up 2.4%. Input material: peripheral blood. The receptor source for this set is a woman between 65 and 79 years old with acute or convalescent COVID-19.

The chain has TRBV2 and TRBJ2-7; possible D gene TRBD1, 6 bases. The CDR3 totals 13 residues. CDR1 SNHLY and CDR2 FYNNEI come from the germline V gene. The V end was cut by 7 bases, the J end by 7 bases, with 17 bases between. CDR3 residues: CASKAPTGWEQYV. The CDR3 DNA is TGTGCCAGCAAGGCCCCCACAGGGTGGGAGCAGTACGTC.

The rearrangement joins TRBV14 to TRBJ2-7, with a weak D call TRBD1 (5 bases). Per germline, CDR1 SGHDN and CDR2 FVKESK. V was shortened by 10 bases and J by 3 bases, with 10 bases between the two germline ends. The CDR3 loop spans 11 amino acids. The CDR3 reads CAKTQGYEQYV. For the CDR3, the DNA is TGTGCCAAAACCCAGGGCTACGAGCAGTACGTC.

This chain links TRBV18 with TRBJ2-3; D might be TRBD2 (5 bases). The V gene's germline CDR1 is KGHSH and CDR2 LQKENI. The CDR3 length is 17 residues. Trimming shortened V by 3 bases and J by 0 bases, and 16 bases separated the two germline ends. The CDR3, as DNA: TGTGCCAGCTCACCGTTTACCGCGGGCGCTAGCACAGATACGCAGTATTTT. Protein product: CASSPFTAGASTDTQYF.

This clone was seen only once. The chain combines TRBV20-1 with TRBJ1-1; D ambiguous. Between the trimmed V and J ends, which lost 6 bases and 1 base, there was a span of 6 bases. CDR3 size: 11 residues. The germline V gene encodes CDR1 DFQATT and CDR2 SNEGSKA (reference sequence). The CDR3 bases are TGCAGTGCACTCCAGAACACTGAAGCTTTCTTT. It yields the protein CSALQNTEAFF.

The CDR3 coding sequence is TGCGCCAGCAGCCGGGGACAGGGGAATTCACCCCTCCACTTT. This sequence encodes CASSRGQGNSPLHF. The rearrangement joins TRBV5-1 to TRBJ1-6, with 10 bases identical to TRBD1. CDR1 and CDR2 (germline): SGHRS, YFSETQ. Losses at the gene ends were 4 bases for V and 7 bases for J; bases not matched to a gene: 2. This CDR3 comprises 14 residues.

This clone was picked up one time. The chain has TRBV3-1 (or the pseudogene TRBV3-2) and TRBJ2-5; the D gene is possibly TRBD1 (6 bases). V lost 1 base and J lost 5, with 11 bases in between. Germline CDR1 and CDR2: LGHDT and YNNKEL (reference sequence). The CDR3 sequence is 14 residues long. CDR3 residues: CASSQVTGGETQYF. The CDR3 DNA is TGTGCCAGCAGCCAAGTGACAGGTGGGGAGACCCAGTACTTC.

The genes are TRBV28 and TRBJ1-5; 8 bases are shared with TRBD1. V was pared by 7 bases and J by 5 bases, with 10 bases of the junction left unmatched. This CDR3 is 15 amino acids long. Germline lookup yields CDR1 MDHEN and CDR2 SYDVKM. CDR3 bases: TGTGCCAGCAACCATCCCAGGGGGCCTTATCAGCCCCAGCATTTT. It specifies CASNHPRGPYQPQHF.

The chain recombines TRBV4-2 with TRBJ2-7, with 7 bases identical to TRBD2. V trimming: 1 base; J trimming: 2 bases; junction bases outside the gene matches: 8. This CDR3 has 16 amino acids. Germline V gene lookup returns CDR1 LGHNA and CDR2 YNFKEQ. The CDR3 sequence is CASSQVSSSGAYEQYF. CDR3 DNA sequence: TGTGCCAGCAGCCAAGTGTCCTCTAGCGGCGCCTACGAGCAGTACTTC.

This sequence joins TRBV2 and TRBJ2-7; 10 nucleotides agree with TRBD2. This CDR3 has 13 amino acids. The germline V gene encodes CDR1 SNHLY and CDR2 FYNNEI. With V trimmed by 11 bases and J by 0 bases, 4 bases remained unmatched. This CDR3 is CALSSGGSYEQYF. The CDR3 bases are TGTGCCTTATCTAGCGGGGGCTCCTACGAGCAGTACTTC.

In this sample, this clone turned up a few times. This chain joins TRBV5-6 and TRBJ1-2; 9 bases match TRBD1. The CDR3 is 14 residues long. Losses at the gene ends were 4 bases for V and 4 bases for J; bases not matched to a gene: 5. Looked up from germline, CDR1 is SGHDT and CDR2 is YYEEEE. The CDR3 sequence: CASSPGQGSYGYTF. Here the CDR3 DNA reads TGTGCCAGCAGCCCGGGACAGGGTAGCTATGGCTACACCTTC. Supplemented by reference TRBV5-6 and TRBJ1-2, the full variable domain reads DAGVTQSPTHLIKTRGQQVTLRCSPKSGHDTVSWYQQALGQGPQFIFQYYEEEERQRGNFPDRFSGHQFPNYSSELNVNALLLGDSALYLCASSPGQGSYGYTFGSGTRLTVV.

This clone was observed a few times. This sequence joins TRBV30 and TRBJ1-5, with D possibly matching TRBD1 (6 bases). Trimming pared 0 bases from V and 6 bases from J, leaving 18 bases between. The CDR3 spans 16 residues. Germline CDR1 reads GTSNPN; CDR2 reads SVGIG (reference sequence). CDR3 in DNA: TGTGCCTGGAGTGTACGGGGGGCAGAAGGATTTCAGCCCCAGCATTTT. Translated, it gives CAWSVRGAEGFQPQHF.

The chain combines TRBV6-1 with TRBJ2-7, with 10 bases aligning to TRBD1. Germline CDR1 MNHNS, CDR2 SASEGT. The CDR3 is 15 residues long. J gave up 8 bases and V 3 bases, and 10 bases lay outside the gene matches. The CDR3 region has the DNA TGTGCCAGCAGTGAGGGACAGGGGAGAAGGCTAAAGCAGTACGTC. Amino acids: CASSEGQGRRLKQYV.

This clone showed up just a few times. In nucleotides, the CDR3 is TGTGCCAGCAGCTTTACGAGGGGCGGGGAGGGCTACACCTTC. It is translated as CASSFTRGGEGYTF. The chain joins TRBV7-2 to TRBJ1-2; D might be TRBD1 (5 bases). The CDR3 spans 14 residues. The V end lost 3 bases, the J end lost 8 bases, and 16 bases lay between the germline ends. Per germline, CDR1 SGHTA and CDR2 FQGNSA.

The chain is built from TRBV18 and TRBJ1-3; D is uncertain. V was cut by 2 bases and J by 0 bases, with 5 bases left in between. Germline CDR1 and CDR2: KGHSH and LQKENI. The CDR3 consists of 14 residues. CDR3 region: CASSPGSSGNTIYF. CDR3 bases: TGTGCCAGCTCACCAGGCAGCTCTGGAAACACCATATATTTT.

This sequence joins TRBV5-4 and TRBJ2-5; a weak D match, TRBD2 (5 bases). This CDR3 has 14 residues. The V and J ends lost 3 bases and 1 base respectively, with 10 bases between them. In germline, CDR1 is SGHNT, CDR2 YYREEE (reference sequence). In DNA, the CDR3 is TGTGCCAGCAGCTCACCCCGGGGCCAAGAGACCCAGTACTTC. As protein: CASSSPRGQETQYF.

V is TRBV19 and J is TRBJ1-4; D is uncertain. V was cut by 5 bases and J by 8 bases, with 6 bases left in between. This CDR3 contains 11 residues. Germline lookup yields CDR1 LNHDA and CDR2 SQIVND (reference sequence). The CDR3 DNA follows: TGTGCCAGTAGTTGGAGGGAAAAACTGTTTTTT. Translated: CASSWREKLFF.

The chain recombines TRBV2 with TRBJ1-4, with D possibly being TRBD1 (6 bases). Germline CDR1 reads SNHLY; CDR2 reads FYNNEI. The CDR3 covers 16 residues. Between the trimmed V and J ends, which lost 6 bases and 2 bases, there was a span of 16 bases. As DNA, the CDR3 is TGTGCCAGCAGACAGGGAGGGCATGGGACTAATGAAAAACTGTTTTTT. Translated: CASRQGGHGTNEKLFF.